This T cell receptor (beta chain) emerged from a study of blood T cell repertoires in COVID-19. Overall study context: Acute and convalescent COVID-19 specimens originated in the United States, Italy and Spain.

In the authors' workflow: Amplification with reference gene primers provided the estimates of nucleated cell counts. Clones were sequenced by immunoSEQ multiplex PCR, and TCRdb holds only the in-frame ones, with some missing. The V and J calls and the clone size are those of that table, but D and trimming were determined from the DNA. This table has 65,000 to 70,000 clones, approximately 84% appearing once. The CDR3 extends over 13 amino acids. With 2 bases removed from V and 11 bases from J, the gap between germline ends came to 10 bases. The germline gives CDR1 MNHEY, CDR2 SVGAGI. The TCR originated in a woman in her fifties or sixties with acute or convalescent COVID-19. Specimen: peripheral blood. V gene TRBV6-5 combines with J gene TRBJ1-6, with D possibly being TRBD1 (6 bases). The CDR3 sequence is CASSYDRSTPLHF. For the CDR3, the DNA is TGTGCCAGCAGTTACGACAGGAGTACACCCCTCCACTTT.